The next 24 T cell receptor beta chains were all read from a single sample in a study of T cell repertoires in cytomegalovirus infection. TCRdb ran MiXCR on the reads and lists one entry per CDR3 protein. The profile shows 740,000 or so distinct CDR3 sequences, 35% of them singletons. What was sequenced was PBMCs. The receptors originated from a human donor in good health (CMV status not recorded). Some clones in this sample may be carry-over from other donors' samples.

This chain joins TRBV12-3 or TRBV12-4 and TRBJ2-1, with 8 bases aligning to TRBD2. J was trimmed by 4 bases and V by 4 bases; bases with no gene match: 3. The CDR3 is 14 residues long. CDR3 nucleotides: TGTGCCAGCAGTTGGACTAGCCCTTACAATGAGCAGTTCTTC. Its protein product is CASSWTSPYNEQFF.

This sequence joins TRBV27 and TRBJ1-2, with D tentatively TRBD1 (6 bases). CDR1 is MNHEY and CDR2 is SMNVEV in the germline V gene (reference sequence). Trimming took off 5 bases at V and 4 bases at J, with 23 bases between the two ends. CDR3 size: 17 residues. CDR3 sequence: CASSLIGGDETPYGYTF. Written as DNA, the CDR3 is TGTGCCAGCAGTCTAATAGGGGGGGACGAGACCCCCTATGGCTACACCTTC.

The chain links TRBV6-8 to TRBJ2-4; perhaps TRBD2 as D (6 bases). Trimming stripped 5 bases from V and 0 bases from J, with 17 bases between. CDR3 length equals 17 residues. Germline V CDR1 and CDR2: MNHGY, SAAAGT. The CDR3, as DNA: TGTGCCAGCAGTGGGGGAACGGGGGTCTTAGCCAAAAACATTCAGTACTTC. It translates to CASSGGTGVLAKNIQYF.

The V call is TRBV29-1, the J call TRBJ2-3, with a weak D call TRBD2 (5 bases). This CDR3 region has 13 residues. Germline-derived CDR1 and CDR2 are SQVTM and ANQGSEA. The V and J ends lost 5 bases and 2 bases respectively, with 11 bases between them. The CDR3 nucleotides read TGCAGCGTTACTAGTTTTGACACAGATACGCAGTATTTT. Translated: CSVTSFDTDTQYF.

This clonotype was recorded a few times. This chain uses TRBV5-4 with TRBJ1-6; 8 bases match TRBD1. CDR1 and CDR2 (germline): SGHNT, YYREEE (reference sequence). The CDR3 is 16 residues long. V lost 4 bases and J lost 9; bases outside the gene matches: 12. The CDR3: CASSQMQGAFSSPLHF. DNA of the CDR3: TGTGCCAGCAGCCAAATGCAGGGGGCCTTCAGTTCACCCCTCCACTTT. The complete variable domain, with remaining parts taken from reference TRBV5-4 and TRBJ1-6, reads ETGVTQSPTHLIKTRGQQVTLRCSSQSGHNTVSWYQQALGQGPQFIFQYYREEENGRGNFPPRFSGLQFPNYSSELNVNALELDDSALYLCASSQMQGAFSSPLHFGNGTRLTVT.

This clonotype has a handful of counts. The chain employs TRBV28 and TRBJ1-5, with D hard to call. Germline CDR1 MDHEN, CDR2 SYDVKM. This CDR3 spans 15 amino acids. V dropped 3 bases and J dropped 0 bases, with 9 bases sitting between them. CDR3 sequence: CASSLDIDSNQPQHF. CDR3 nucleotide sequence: TGTGCCAGCAGTTTGGATATAGATAGCAATCAGCCCCAGCATTTT.

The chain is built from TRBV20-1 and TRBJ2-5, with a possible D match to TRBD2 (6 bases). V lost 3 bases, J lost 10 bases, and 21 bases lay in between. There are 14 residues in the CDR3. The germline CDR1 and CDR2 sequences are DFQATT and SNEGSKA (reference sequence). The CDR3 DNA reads TGCAGTGCTAGCCGGGACTCGCGATTAAGCTACCAGTACTTC. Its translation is CSASRDSRLSYQYF.

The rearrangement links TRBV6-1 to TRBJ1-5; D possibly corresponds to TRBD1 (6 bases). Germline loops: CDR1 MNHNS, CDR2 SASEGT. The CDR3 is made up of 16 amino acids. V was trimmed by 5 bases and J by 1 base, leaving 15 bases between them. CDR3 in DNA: TGTGCCAGCAGTCCCCTAGGGGGAAGGAGCAATCAGCCCCAGCATTTT. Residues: CASSPLGGRSNQPQHF.

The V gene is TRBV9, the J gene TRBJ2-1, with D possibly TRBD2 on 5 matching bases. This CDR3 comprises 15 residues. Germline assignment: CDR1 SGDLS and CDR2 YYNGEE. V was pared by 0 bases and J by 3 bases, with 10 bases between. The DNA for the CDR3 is TGTGCCAGCAGCGTAGAACGGGGTAGCTACAATGAGCAGTTCTTC. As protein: CASSVERGSYNEQFF.

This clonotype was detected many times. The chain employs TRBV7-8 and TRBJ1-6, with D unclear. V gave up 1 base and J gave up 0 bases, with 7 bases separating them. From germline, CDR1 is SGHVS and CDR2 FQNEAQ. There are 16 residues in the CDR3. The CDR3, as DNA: TGTGCCAGCAGCTTAGACATAGTCTCCTATAATTCACCCCTCCACTTT. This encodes CASSLDIVSYNSPLHF. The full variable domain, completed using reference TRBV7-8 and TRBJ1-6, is GAGVSQSPRYKVAKRGQDVALRCDPISGHVSLFWYQQALGQGPEFLTYFQNEAQLDKSGLPSDRFFAERPEGSVSTLKIQRTQQEDSAVYLCASSLDIVSYNSPLHFGNGTRLTVT.

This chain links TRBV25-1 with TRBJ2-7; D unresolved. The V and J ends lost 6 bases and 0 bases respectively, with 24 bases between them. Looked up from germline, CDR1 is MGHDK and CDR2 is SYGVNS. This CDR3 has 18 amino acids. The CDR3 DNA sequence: TGTGCCAGCAGCGCATCCCGAAGGGCCTTCTATAGCTCCTACGAGCAGTACTTC. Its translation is CASSASRRAFYSSYEQYF.

CDR3 sequence: CASRPSGGHEQYF. The CDR3, as DNA: TGCGCCAGCAGGCCCTCCGGGGGCCACGAGCAGTACTTC. This rearrangement joins TRBV5-1 to TRBJ2-7; either TRBD1 or TRBD2 may fit D (6 bases each). Germline assignment: CDR1 SGHRS and CDR2 YFSETQ. Trimming cost V 5 bases and J 5 bases, with 14 bases left between them. This CDR3 region has 13 residues.

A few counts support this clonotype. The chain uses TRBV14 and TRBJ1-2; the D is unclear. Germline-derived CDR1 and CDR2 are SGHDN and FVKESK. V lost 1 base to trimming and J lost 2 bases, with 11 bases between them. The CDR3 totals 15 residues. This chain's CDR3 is CASSQVASSNYGYTF. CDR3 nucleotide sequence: TGTGCCAGCAGCCAAGTGGCCAGCTCAAACTATGGCTACACCTTC.

The CDR3 sequence is CASSGRLAGAQETQYF. CDR3 coding DNA: TGTGCCAGCAGTGGTCGACTAGCGGGGGCCCAAGAGACCCAGTACTTC. This chain connects TRBV27 to TRBJ2-5; 12 bases are shared with TRBD2. Unmatched junction bases numbered 5, after V lost 5 bases and J lost 1 base. The CDR3 extends over 16 amino acids. Germline V gene sequence: CDR1 MNHEY, CDR2 SMNVEV (reference sequence).

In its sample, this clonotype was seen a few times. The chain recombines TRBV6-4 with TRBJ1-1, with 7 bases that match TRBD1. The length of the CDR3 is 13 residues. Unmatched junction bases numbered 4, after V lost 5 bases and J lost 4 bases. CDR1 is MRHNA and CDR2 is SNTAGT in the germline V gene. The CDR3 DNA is TGTGCCAGCAGTCGGGCAGGGGGCACTGAAGCTTTCTTT. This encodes CASSRAGGTEAFF.

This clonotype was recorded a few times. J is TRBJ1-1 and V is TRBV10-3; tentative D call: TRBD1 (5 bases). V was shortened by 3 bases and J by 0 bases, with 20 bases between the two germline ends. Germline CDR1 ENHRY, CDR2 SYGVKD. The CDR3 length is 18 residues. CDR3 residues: CAISEWASGGTMNTEAFF. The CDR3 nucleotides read TGTGCCATCAGTGAATGGGCGAGTGGGGGGACGATGAACACTGAAGCTTTCTTT.

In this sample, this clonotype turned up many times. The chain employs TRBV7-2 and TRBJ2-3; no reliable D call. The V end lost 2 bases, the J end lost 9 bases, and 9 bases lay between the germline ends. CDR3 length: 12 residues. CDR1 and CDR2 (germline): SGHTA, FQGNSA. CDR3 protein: CASSLRSGTQYF. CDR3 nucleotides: TGTGCCAGCAGCTTACGCAGTGGCACGCAGTATTTT.

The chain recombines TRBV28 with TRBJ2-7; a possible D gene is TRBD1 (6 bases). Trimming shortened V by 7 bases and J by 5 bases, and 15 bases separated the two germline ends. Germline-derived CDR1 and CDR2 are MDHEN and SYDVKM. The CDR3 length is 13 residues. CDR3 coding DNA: TGTGCCAGCAATGATCAGGGGCGCGACGAGCAGTACTTC. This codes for CASNDQGRDEQYF.

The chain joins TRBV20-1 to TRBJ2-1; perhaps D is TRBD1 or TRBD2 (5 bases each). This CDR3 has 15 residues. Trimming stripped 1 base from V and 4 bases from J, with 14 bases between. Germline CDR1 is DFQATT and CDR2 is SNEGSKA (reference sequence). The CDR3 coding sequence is TGCAGTGCTAGAGTACGGGACCACGGATACAATGAGCAGTTCTTC. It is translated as CSARVRDHGYNEQFF.

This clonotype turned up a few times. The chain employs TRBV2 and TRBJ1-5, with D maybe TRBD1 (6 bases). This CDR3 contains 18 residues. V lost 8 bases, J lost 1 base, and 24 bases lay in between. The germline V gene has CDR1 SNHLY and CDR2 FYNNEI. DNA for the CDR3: TGTGCCAGCTCTTGGACTAGGGACATTTTCGGCAGCAATCAGCCCCAGCATTTT. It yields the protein CASSWTRDIFGSNQPQHF.

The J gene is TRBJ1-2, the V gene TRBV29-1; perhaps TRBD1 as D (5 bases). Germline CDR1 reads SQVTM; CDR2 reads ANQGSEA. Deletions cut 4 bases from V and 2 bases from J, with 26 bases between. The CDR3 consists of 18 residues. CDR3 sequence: CSVAGDHSFSISNYGYTF. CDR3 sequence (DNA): TGCAGCGTTGCCGGGGACCACTCCTTCAGTATTTCGAACTATGGCTACACCTTC.

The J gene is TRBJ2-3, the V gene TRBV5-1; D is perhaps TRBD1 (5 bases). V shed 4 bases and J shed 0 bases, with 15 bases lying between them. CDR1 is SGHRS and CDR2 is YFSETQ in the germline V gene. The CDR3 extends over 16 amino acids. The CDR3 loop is CASSRQTAPSTDTQYF. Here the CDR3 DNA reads TGCGCCAGCAGCCGACAGACAGCGCCTAGCACAGATACGCAGTATTTT.

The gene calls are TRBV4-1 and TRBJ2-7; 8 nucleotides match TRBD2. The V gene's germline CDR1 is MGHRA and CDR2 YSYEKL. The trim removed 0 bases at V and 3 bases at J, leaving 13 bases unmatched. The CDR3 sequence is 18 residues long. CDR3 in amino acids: CASSQEGRHTSGIYEQYF. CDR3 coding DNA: TGCGCCAGCAGCCAAGAAGGGAGGCACACTAGCGGAATCTACGAGCAGTACTTC.

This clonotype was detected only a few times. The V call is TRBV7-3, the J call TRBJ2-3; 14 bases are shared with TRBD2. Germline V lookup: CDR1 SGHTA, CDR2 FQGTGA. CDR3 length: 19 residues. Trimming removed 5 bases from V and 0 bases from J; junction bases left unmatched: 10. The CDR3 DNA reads TGTGCCAGCAGCCCTCAGACTAGCGGGGGGGTAAAAAGCACAGATACGCAGTATTTT. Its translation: CASSPQTSGGVKSTDTQYF.